The TCR beta chain described here comes from a study of CD8 T cells in ankylosing spondylitis. Trimming took 8 bases from V and 2 from J, leaving 16 bases between them. Germline V gene lookup returns CDR1 SGHRS and CDR2 YFSETQ. This CDR3 region has 14 residues. Study-level points and caveats: Blood from ankylosing spondylitis patients appeared to carry a characteristic roughly 8-variant TCR beta motif. Earlier reports found some motif variants in synovial fluid and blood in reactive arthritis. Disease-linked clones were reportedly significantly enriched in matched ankylosing spondylitis synovial fluid.

Library preparation for TCR beta used quantitative 5'-RACE with molecular barcodes. TCRdb processed the 5' RACE reads anew with MiXCR; each CDR3 protein has one entry. The sample shows 350,000 or so distinct CDR3 sequences, under 15% of them seen only once. With regard to this clonotype: Its antigen is unidentified.

The origin of this receptor is a male donor with ankylosing spondylitis or in good health (not recorded which). Sample: blood, either unsorted or a sorted T cell fraction (not recorded which). The rearrangement uses TRBV5-1 and TRBJ1-2; D possibly corresponds to TRBD1 (6 bases). The DNA of the CDR3 is TGCGCCAGGGAACAGGGCTCCCCCAACTATGGCTACACCTTC. Its protein product is CAREQGSPNYGYTF.